This TCR beta chain is drawn from a study of blood T cell repertoires in COVID-19. In the study overall: Spain, Italy and the United States supplied samples that represented acute and convalescent COVID-19. From T cells, B-cell-depleted T cells, or PBMCs came the material, which was cDNA or gDNA.

Concerning this clone itself: This sample includes further DNA sequences coding for the same CDR3.

The CDR3 totals 13 residues. V gave up 4 bases and J gave up 4 bases; unmatched junction bases: 5. Germline loops: CDR1 SQVTM, CDR2 ANQGSEA. Sequenced by immunoSEQ multiplex PCR; TCRdb stores in-frame clones only, minus some. The sample consists of some 460,000 clones, roughly 90% of them appearing once. This clonotype originated in a woman in her twenties or thirties with acute or convalescent COVID-19. The source material was peripheral blood. The chain links TRBV29-1 to TRBJ1-1, with 8 bases lining up with TRBD1. The CDR3: CSVVAGGGTEAFF. The CDR3 DNA follows: TGCAGCGTTGTTGCAGGGGGCGGCACTGAAGCTTTCTTT.